A single sample gave rise to the 12 T cell receptor beta chains below, sequenced in a study of identifying expanded T cells in peripheral blood. The table came from immunoSEQ multiplex PCR; TCRdb's copy has only in-frame clones and leaves some out. Seen here are approximately 100,000 clones, about 88% observed once, and the top ten hold 3.9%. The sample comprised blood. The receptor source for this set is a person aged 18-70 years in good health.

The rearrangement joins TRBV4-3 to TRBJ1-2; the D gene is possibly TRBD1 (6 bases). Germline V gene lookup returns CDR1 LGHNA and CDR2 YSLEER. The CDR3 is 15 residues long. Trimming stripped 1 base from V and 2 bases from J, with 11 bases between. The CDR3 DNA follows: TGCGCCAGCAGCCAAGGGCCGACAGGAAACTATGGCTACACCTTC. Protein: CASSQGPTGNYGYTF.

The chain carries TRBV6-4 and TRBJ2-3, with 8 bases aligning to TRBD2. Per the germline V gene, CDR1 is MRHNA and CDR2 is SNTAGT. The V and J ends lost 0 bases and 3 bases, in that order; junction bases with no gene match: 5. The CDR3 length is 16 residues. The CDR3 bases are TGTGCCAGCAGTGACTCCGGGGGGGGCGGGACAGATACGCAGTATTTT. Its protein is CASSDSGGGGTDTQYF.

The V and J genes are TRBV28 and TRBJ1-6; 7 nucleotides align to TRBD1. Trimming cost V 4 bases and J 9 bases; bases outside gene matches: 12. Germline-derived CDR1 and CDR2 are MDHEN and SYDVKM. This CDR3 spans 16 amino acids. The CDR3 nucleotides read TGTGCCAGCAGTTCCCCCTCGAGGGGGCGCGGTTCACCCCTCCACTTT. Its protein is CASSSPSRGRGSPLHF.

The chain combines TRBV13 with TRBJ2-7, with 11 bases fitting TRBD1. Germline loops: CDR1 PRHDT, CDR2 FYEKMQ (reference sequence). CDR3 size: 15 residues. With 5 bases clipped from V and 7 bases from J, the junction kept 10 bases outside the gene matches. The CDR3 region has the DNA TGTGCCAGCAGCCCACCCCGGGACAGGGGGTGGGAGCAGTACTTC. As protein: CASSPPRDRGWEQYF.

The J gene is TRBJ2-5, the V gene TRBV7-2; D is undetermined. V lost 3 bases, J lost 2 bases, and 4 bases lay in between. Germline assignment: CDR1 SGHTA and CDR2 FQGNSA. CDR3 length: 12 residues. CDR3 residues: CASSFLQETQYF. The CDR3 DNA reads as TGTGCCAGCAGCTTCCTACAAGAGACCCAGTACTTC.

The chain links TRBV13 to TRBJ1-1; D is unresolved. Trimming cost V 2 bases and J 0 bases, with 4 bases left between them. This CDR3 contains 13 residues. Germline assignment: CDR1 PRHDT and CDR2 FYEKMQ (reference sequence). The CDR3 is CASSLYMNTEAFF. The CDR3 DNA follows: TGTGCCAGCAGCTTATACATGAACACTGAAGCTTTCTTT. Supplemented by reference TRBV13 and TRBJ1-1, the full variable domain reads AAGVIQSPRHLIKEKRETATLKCYPIPRHDTVYWYQQGPGQDPQFLISFYEKMQSDKGSIPDRFSAQQFSDYHSELNMSSLELGDSALYFCASSLYMNTEAFFGQGTRLTVV.

The chain links TRBV29-1 to TRBJ1-5, with D possibly TRBD1 on 5 matching bases. Between the trimmed V and J ends, which lost 6 bases and 6 bases, there was a span of 15 bases. Germline CDR1 reads SQVTM; CDR2 reads ANQGSEA. The CDR3 length is 13 residues. CDR3 sequence reads: CSVGTGVSQPQHF. In nucleotides, the CDR3 is TGCAGCGTGGGGACGGGTGTATCTCAGCCCCAGCATTTT.

The V call is TRBV28, the J call TRBJ2-1, with a possible D match to TRBD1 (6 bases). The CDR3 runs 14 residues. V lost 10 bases and J lost 5, with 18 bases in between. Germline values: CDR1 MDHEN, CDR2 SYDVKM. Here the CDR3 reads CATTFPGDHNEQFF. CDR3 nucleotide sequence: TGTGCCACCACCTTCCCAGGGGACCACAATGAGCAGTTCTTC.

This clone was seen a few times. J is TRBJ2-7 and V is TRBV30, with D unclear. Trimming removed 2 bases at V and 6 bases at J, with 20 bases between. The germline CDR1 and CDR2 sequences are GTSNPN and SVGIG (reference sequence). This CDR3 region has 15 residues. CDR3 protein: CAWSPPDVFSAEQYF. CDR3 bases: TGTGCCTGGAGTCCACCCGACGTGTTCTCGGCCGAGCAGTACTTC.

The gene calls are TRBV5-1 and TRBJ1-2; D gene uncertain. The V end was cut by 2 bases, the J end by 3 bases, with 11 bases between. The CDR3 is 14 residues long. Germline V CDR1 and CDR2: SGHRS, YFSETQ. The CDR3 protein is CASSFEPRYYGYTF. DNA for the CDR3: TGCGCCAGCAGCTTCGAACCGAGGTACTATGGCTACACCTTC.

The chain combines TRBV10-3 with TRBJ2-7; D call uncertain. The CDR3 has 12 residues. V dropped 7 bases and J dropped 3 bases, with 10 bases sitting between them. The germline V gene encodes CDR1 ENHRY and CDR2 SYGVKD. CDR3 nucleotide sequence: TGTGCCATCATGGAAGTGGGCTACGAGCAGTACTTC. Translation gives CAIMEVGYEQYF.

There are a few counts of this clone. CDR3 sequence (DNA): TGCAGCGCCGGGGGGGCAGGGGATAATTCACCCCTCCACTTT. Amino acids: CSAGGAGDNSPLHF. The chain is built from TRBV29-1 and TRBJ1-6, with D possibly being TRBD1 (6 bases). CDR3 length: 14 amino acids. CDR1 and CDR2 (germline): SQVTM, ANQGSEA. V gave up 7 bases and J gave up 5 bases, with 15 bases separating them.